The T cell receptor (beta chain) under discussion was sequenced for a study of blood T cell repertoires in COVID-19. Looking at the study overall: Samples of COVID-19 (acute and convalescent) were obtained from the United States, Italy and Spain. Nucleic acid was either cDNA or gDNA, and it came from T cells, B-cell-depleted T cells, or PBMCs.

Points on this clone: One end of the junction varies from germline; a read error may be responsible.

In germline, CDR1 is MGHDK, CDR2 SYGVNS. The CDR3 contains 12 residues. Original data processing: The authors estimated nucleated cell counts from reference gene primer amplification. Clones were sequenced by immunoSEQ multiplex PCR, and TCRdb holds only the in-frame ones, with some missing. V, J and clone size derive from that table, while D and trimming were established from the DNA sequence. The data show over 80,000 clones, around 83% seen once. Sequenced sample: peripheral blood. This sequence originates from a woman in her fifties or sixties with acute or convalescent COVID-19. The rearrangement links TRBV25-1 to TRBJ2-7; the D gene is possibly TRBD1 (6 bases). The DNA for the CDR3 is TGTGCCAGCAGTGAATATGTGGGGACAATTTGCTTC. This translates into CASSEYVGTICF.